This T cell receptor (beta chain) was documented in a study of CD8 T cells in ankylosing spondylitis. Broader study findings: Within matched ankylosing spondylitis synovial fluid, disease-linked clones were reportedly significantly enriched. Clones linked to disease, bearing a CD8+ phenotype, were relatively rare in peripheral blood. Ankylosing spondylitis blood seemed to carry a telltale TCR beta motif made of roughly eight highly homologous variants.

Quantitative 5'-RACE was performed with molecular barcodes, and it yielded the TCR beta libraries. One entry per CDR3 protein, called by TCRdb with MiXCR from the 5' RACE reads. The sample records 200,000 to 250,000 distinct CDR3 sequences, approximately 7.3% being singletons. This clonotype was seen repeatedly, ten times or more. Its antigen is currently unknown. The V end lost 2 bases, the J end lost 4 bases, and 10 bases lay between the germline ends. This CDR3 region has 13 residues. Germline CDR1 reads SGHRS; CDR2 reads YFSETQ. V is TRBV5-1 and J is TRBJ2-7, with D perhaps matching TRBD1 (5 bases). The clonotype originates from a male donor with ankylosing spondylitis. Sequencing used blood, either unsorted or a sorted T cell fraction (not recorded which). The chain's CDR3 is CASSFAGIYEQYF. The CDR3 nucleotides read TGCGCCAGCAGCTTCGCAGGGATTTACGAGCAGTACTTC.